This T cell receptor beta chain appears in the sequencing data of a study of shared clonotypes between healthy human individuals. Study in general: Those who served as donors were a couple of women and three men between the ages of 18 and 49. For every donor, three CD4 naive, three CD4 memory, two CD8 naive and one CD8 memory plates were used.

Points on this clone: Its antigen is as yet unknown.

Trimming cost V 4 bases and J 10 bases; bases outside gene matches: 2. CDR3 length equals 12 residues. Germline-derived CDR1 and CDR2 are SEHNR and FQNEAQ (reference sequence). Repertoires were generated with immunoSEQ multiplex PCR, while TCRdb's copy carries only in-frame clones and drops some. The sample consists of a few hundred thousand clones, 95% to 96% of them appearing once. The study's findings and limits: Generally, estimated richness proved larger in naive subsets than it did in memory subsets. When naive CD4 clonotypes were compared across a handful of donors, 5% to 5.5% were shared.

CD8 cells classed as naive were CD45RO-negative and positively selected for CCR7, excluding terminally differentiated effector memory CD45RA+ cells. This rearrangement joins TRBV7-9 to TRBJ2-1; TRBD1 aligns across 9 bases. The receptor was isolated from a woman in her 30s in good health. The sequenced sample was naive CD8+ T cells sorted from blood. CDR3 amino acids: CASSSGQGEQFF. The CDR3, as DNA: TGTGCCAGCAGCTCGGGACAGGGCGAGCAGTTCTTC.